This passage covers 15 T cell receptor beta chains from one sample sequenced in a study of blood T cell repertoires in COVID-19. Assay used: immunoSEQ multiplex PCR; TCRdb lists only in-frame clones, some missing. Altogether 200,000 to 250,000 clones are present, 75% to 90% being singletons, with the ten largest covering about 4%. The sample taken for sequencing was PBMCs or T cells enriched from blood (not recorded which). The receptors here all came from a woman under 40 who had been exposed to COVID-19.

The V and J genes are TRBV19 and TRBJ2-2; TRBD2 aligns across 7 bases. V dropped 6 bases and J dropped 1; count of bases not matched to a gene: 2. The CDR3 has 14 residues. The germline V gene has CDR1 LNHDA and CDR2 SQIVND (reference sequence). The CDR3 DNA sequence: TGTGCCAGTAGCCCTAGCGGGAACACCGGGGAGCTGTTTTTT. Its protein product is CASSPSGNTGELFF.

The chain has TRBV19 and TRBJ2-3, with D possibly TRBD1 on 6 matching bases. This CDR3 contains 14 residues. Germline V CDR1 and CDR2: LNHDA, SQIVND (reference sequence). V was cut by 3 bases and J by 2 bases, with 9 bases left in between. The CDR3 sequence is CASSINRVTDTQYF. In DNA, the CDR3 is TGTGCCAGTAGTATTAACAGGGTCACAGATACGCAGTATTTT.

This chain joins TRBV5-1 and TRBJ2-7; no clear D. This CDR3 is 13 amino acids long. CDR1 is SGHRS, CDR2 YFSETQ, per germline. The germline V and J ends were trimmed by 1 base and 3 bases, with 8 bases remaining between them. The CDR3 coding sequence is TGCGCCAGCAGCTTGTCTAAAAACTACGAGCAGTACTTC. It is translated as CASSLSKNYEQYF.

The chain has TRBV9 and TRBJ1-1; D gene unclear. CDR1 is SGDLS and CDR2 is YYNGEE in the germline V gene. This CDR3 has 16 amino acids. V lost 0 bases and J lost 0, with 12 bases in between. CDR3 nucleotides: TGTGCCAGCAGCGTAGCCCCAGCGATAATGAACACTGAAGCTTTCTTT. Translated, it gives CASSVAPAIMNTEAFF.

The CDR3 DNA is TGTGCCAGCAGTTTAACAGGTGCAGGGTATGGCTACACCTTC. This translates into CASSLTGAGYGYTF. This chain connects TRBV6-5 to TRBJ1-2, with D possibly being TRBD1 (5 bases). CDR1 is MNHEY and CDR2 is SVGAGI in the germline V gene. The CDR3 consists of 14 residues. V was clipped by 4 bases and J by 5 bases, with 14 bases between them.

In its sample, this clone was seen once. This chain connects TRBV2 to TRBJ1-6; possibly TRBD1 for D (5 bases). This CDR3 has 13 amino acids. The V and J ends lost 0 bases and 14 bases respectively, with 11 bases between them. The germline V gene encodes CDR1 SNHLY and CDR2 FYNNEI. The CDR3 bases are TGTGCCAGCAGTGAAGCCCAGGGTGGAACCCTCCACTTT. Its protein product is CASSEAQGGTLHF.

The gene calls are TRBV28 and TRBJ1-2; D is ambiguous. CDR3 length: 13 amino acids. Germline CDR1 MDHEN, CDR2 SYDVKM. V shed 5 bases and J shed 4 bases, with 11 bases lying between them. CDR3: CASSTDTRYGYTF. The CDR3 bases are TGTGCCAGCAGTACTGACACCCGCTATGGCTACACCTTC.

The V call is TRBV2, the J call TRBJ2-3; D is possibly TRBD1 (6 bases). V lost 2 bases, J lost 0 bases, and 9 bases lay in between. The CDR3 is made up of 15 amino acids. CDR1 is SNHLY, CDR2 FYNNEI, per germline. CDR3 amino acids: CASSEPTGSTDTQYF. The CDR3 DNA reads TGTGCCAGCAGTGAACCGACAGGTAGCACAGATACGCAGTATTTT.

The chain uses TRBV2 and TRBJ2-2; 7 bases agree with TRBD1. The CDR3 runs to 14 residues. Unmatched junction bases numbered 6, after V lost 7 bases and J lost 4 bases. CDR1 is SNHLY and CDR2 is FYNNEI in the germline V gene. The CDR3, as DNA: TGTGCCAGCATTGGGACAGAGGGCACCGGGGAGCTGTTTTTT. Residues: CASIGTEGTGELFF.

The rearrangement joins TRBV6-1 to TRBJ1-2; D might be TRBD1 (5 bases). Between the trimmed V and J ends, which lost 0 bases and 8 bases, there was a span of 16 bases. The CDR3 runs to 15 residues. Germline CDR1 reads MNHNS; CDR2 reads SASEGT. CDR3 loop: CASSEALTARGGYTF. In DNA, the CDR3 is TGTGCCAGCAGTGAAGCGTTAACGGCGCGGGGGGGCTACACCTTC.

About this clone itself: Other DNA variants within this sample encode the same CDR3. This chain uses TRBV4-1 with TRBJ2-2, with 13 bases aligning to TRBD2. V dropped 1 base and J dropped 3; count of bases not matched to a gene: 2. Germline V gene data show CDR1 as MGHRA and CDR2 as YSYEKL. This CDR3 comprises 17 residues. In DNA form, the CDR3 reads TGCGCCAGCAGCCAAGCACTAGCGGGAGGGTACACCGGGGAGCTGTTTTTT. Protein: CASSQALAGGYTGELFF.

The chain employs TRBV12-3 or TRBV12-4 and TRBJ1-4; D remains ambiguous. V was clipped by 3 bases and J by 8 bases, with 7 bases between them. The CDR3 runs 12 residues. This CDR3 is CASSLGFEKLFF. The CDR3 DNA follows: TGTGCCAGCAGTTTGGGCTTCGAAAAACTGTTTTTT.

This clone was counted once. The chain combines TRBV10-1 with TRBJ2-1; the match to TRBD1 covers 7 bases. The trim removed 6 bases at V and 4 bases at J, leaving 3 bases unmatched. The CDR3 sequence is 13 residues long. CDR1 WNHNN and CDR2 SYGVQD come from the germline V gene (reference sequence). Here the CDR3 DNA reads TGCGCCAGCAGCGGGACAGAATACAATGAGCAGTTCTTC. Amino acid sequence: CASSGTEYNEQFF.

The chain uses TRBV7-2 and TRBJ2-1, with 14 bases fitting TRBD2. Trimming took 5 bases from V and 14 from J; bases not matched to a gene: 14. CDR3 size: 16 residues. Germline V gene lookup returns CDR1 SGHTA and CDR2 FQGNSA. In nucleotides, the CDR3 is TGTGCCAGCAGCCATCCTCGGACTAGCGGGAGGATACTAAAGTTCTTC. This sequence encodes CASSHPRTSGRILKFF. Based on the CDR3 plus reference TRBV7-2 and TRBJ2-1, the full variable domain is GAGVSQSPSNKVTEKGKDVELRCDPISGHTALYWYRQSLGQGLEFLIYFQGNSAPDKSGLPSDRFSAERTGGSVSTLTIQRTQQEDSAVYLCASSHPRTSGRILKFFGPGTRLTVL.

This chain uses TRBV3-1 (or the pseudogene TRBV3-2) with TRBJ1-3; a weak D match, TRBD1 (5 bases). The CDR3 sequence is 13 residues long. The germline CDR1 and CDR2 sequences are LGHDT and YNNKEL (reference sequence). Trimming shortened V by 4 bases and J by 4 bases, and 8 bases separated the two germline ends. The CDR3 loop is CASSPGLGNTIYF. CDR3 sequence (DNA): TGTGCCAGCAGCCCGGGACTCGGAAACACCATATATTTT.